The 23 T cell receptor beta chains listed next were all sequenced from one sample in a study of blood T cell repertoires in COVID-19. Repertoires were generated with immunoSEQ multiplex PCR, while TCRdb's copy carries only in-frame clones and drops some. The sample shows 330,000 or so clones, roughly 90% of them seen only once. Sequenced input: PBMCs or T cells enriched from blood (not recorded which). The receptors were gathered from a woman in her twenties or thirties who had recovered from COVID-19.

CDR3 DNA sequence: TGTGCCAGCAGCTTAGCACGGCAGCAGGGGTCTAATTCACCCCTCCACTTT. Its translation is CASSLARQQGSNSPLHF. V gene TRBV7-9 combines with J gene TRBJ1-6; the D gene is possibly TRBD1 (6 bases). The CDR3 extends over 17 amino acids. The V gene lost 0 bases and the J gene lost 6 bases, with 15 bases spanning the gap. Looked up from germline, CDR1 is SEHNR and CDR2 is FQNEAQ (reference sequence).

The sample holds one count of this clone. The rearrangement uses TRBV5-5 and TRBJ2-3; 7 bases line up with TRBD1. Per germline, CDR1 SGHKS and CDR2 YYEKEE (reference sequence). J was trimmed by 4 bases and V by 0 bases; bases with no gene match: 2. The CDR3 runs 14 residues. Here the CDR3 DNA reads TGTGCCAGCAGCTTGGGGGACAGCCCAGATACGCAGTATTTT. Translating it yields CASSLGDSPDTQYF.

This chain uses TRBV6-5 with TRBJ2-7, with D unclear. CDR3 length: 12 residues. The V gene lost 5 bases and the J gene lost 7 bases, with 12 bases spanning the gap. The germline CDR1 and CDR2 sequences are MNHEY and SVGAGI. This CDR3 is CASSRWPGEQYF. CDR3 nucleotide sequence: TGTGCCAGCAGTCGTTGGCCCGGGGAGCAGTACTTC.

The rearrangement joins TRBV9 to TRBJ1-3; no clear D gene. The germline V gene encodes CDR1 SGDLS and CDR2 YYNGEE. With 0 bases removed from V and 0 bases from J, the gap between germline ends came to 10 bases. CDR3 length: 16 residues. CDR3 DNA sequence: TGTGCCAGCAGCGTAGTTGAGGTTAGCTCTGGAAACACCATATATTTT. It codes for CASSVVEVSSGNTIYF.

The chain employs TRBV28 and TRBJ1-1, with D possibly being TRBD1 (5 bases). V was shortened by 6 bases and J by 2 bases, with 10 bases between the two germline ends. The germline V gene has CDR1 MDHEN and CDR2 SYDVKM. CDR3 length equals 13 residues. The chain's CDR3 is CASRPGHNTEAFF. The CDR3 bases are TGTGCCAGCAGACCTGGACATAACACTGAAGCTTTCTTT.

The rearrangement links TRBV6-5 to TRBJ1-2, with D hard to call. The CDR3 sequence is 13 residues long. Trimming cost V 5 bases and J 0 bases, with 7 bases left between them. Germline CDR1 MNHEY, CDR2 SVGAGI. CDR3 bases: TGTGCCAGCAGTCCACAATCTAACTATGGCTACACCTTC. Translating gives CASSPQSNYGYTF.

V and J are TRBV28 and TRBJ1-6; maybe TRBD1 (6 bases). Germline-derived CDR1 and CDR2 are MDHEN and SYDVKM. V lost 6 bases, J lost 9 bases, and 15 bases lay in between. CDR3 length: 14 residues. The CDR3 region has the DNA TGTGCCAGCAGCCTCTCTACAGGGAGTTCACCCCTCCACTTT. Its protein is CASSLSTGSSPLHF.

This sequence joins TRBV6-2 or TRBV6-3 and TRBJ1-4, with D hard to call. V gave up 4 bases and J gave up 5 bases, with 8 bases separating them. The CDR3 sequence is 13 residues long. From germline, CDR1 is MNHEY and CDR2 SVGEGT. The CDR3 protein is CASSSGGNEKLFF. CDR3 nucleotide sequence: TGTGCCAGCAGTTCAGGAGGGAATGAAAAACTGTTTTTT.

This chain links TRBV18 with TRBJ1-2; TRBD1 is a possible D gene (5 bases). The CDR3 runs 15 residues. The V end was cut by 4 bases, the J end by 8 bases, with 20 bases between. Germline loops: CDR1 KGHSH, CDR2 LQKENI. As DNA, the CDR3 is TGTGCCAGCTCACGGGAGGGGACCCACCGGGGAGGCTACACCTTC. Its protein is CASSREGTHRGGYTF. The variable domain in full, with the rest retrieved from reference TRBV18 and TRBJ1-2, is NAGVMQNPRHLVRRRGQEARLRCSPMKGHSHVYWYRQLPEEGLKFMVYLQKENIIDESGMPKERFSAEFPKEGPSILRIQQVVRGDSAAYFCASSREGTHRGGYTFGSGTRLTVV.

The CDR3 sequence: CASSEDVTGASFLDTQYF. The CDR3 region has the DNA TGTGCCAGCAGTGAAGACGTGACAGGGGCATCATTCTTGGATACGCAGTATTTT. The rearrangement joins TRBV6-1 to TRBJ2-3; 8 bases line up with TRBD1. V was clipped by 1 base and J by 6 bases; unmatched bases: 15. Germline CDR1 reads MNHNS; CDR2 reads SASEGT. The CDR3 has 18 residues.

This clone was seen only once. The V call is TRBV7-9, the J call TRBJ1-2; D remains ambiguous. There are 12 residues in the CDR3. Between the trimmed V and J ends, which lost 8 bases and 10 bases, there was a span of 17 bases. Germline V gene lookup returns CDR1 SEHNR and CDR2 FQNEAQ (reference sequence). CDR3: CASLGGEDDYTF. As DNA, the CDR3 is TGTGCCAGCCTAGGAGGTGAGGATGACTACACCTTC.

The chain joins TRBV11-3 to TRBJ2-5; TRBD1 matches 7 bases. The germline V gene encodes CDR1 SGHNT and CDR2 YENEEA. This CDR3 comprises 14 residues. V shed 5 bases and J 5 bases; nucleotides not matched to a gene: 8. CDR3 in amino acids: CASSPSRGSETQYF. CDR3 coding DNA: TGTGCCAGCAGCCCCAGCAGGGGGTCGGAGACCCAGTACTTC.

The J gene is TRBJ1-2, the V gene TRBV30; tentatively, D is TRBD1 (6 bases). In germline, CDR1 is GTSNPN, CDR2 SVGIG (reference sequence). The length of the CDR3 is 13 residues. Trimming took 3 bases from V and 6 from J, leaving 14 bases between them. The CDR3 protein is CAWRRGAWDGYTF. CDR3 DNA: TGTGCCTGGAGGCGGGGGGCTTGGGATGGCTACACCTTC.

The chain combines TRBV10-2 with TRBJ2-2; 8 nucleotides agree with TRBD1. The CDR3 has 15 amino acids. Per the germline V gene, CDR1 is WSHSY and CDR2 is SAAADI. With 5 bases clipped from V and 4 bases from J, the junction kept 6 bases outside the gene matches. In DNA form, the CDR3 reads TGCGCCAGCAGTTGGACAGGGCGATTCACCGGGGAGCTGTTTTTT. Encoded protein: CASSWTGRFTGELFF.

This clone was detected only once. This chain uses TRBV11-3 with TRBJ2-1; 9 nucleotides agree with TRBD2. The CDR3 spans 16 residues. V gave up 1 base and J gave up 2 bases; unmatched junction bases: 3. Germline loops: CDR1 SGHNT, CDR2 YENEEA. CDR3 sequence: CASSLGGGRAYNEQFF. Here the CDR3 DNA reads TGTGCCAGCAGCTTAGGGGGCGGGAGGGCCTACAATGAGCAGTTCTTC.

The CDR3 sequence is CASSQGPLQGGYGYTF. CDR3 in DNA: TGCGCCAGCAGCCAAGGCCCCTTACAGGGGGGGTATGGCTACACCTTC. This sequence joins TRBV4-1 and TRBJ1-2, with TRBD1 matching 8 bases. With V trimmed by 1 base and J by 5 bases, 9 bases remained unmatched. The V gene's germline CDR1 is MGHRA and CDR2 YSYEKL. This CDR3 is built from 16 residues.

The chain couples TRBV5-1 to TRBJ2-7; the D gene is possibly TRBD1 (7 bases). Germline assignment: CDR1 SGHRS and CDR2 YFSETQ. This CDR3 comprises 14 residues. Deletions cut 4 bases from V and 4 bases from J, with 15 bases between. The CDR3 loop reads CASSGGGAGYEQYF. CDR3 nucleotides: TGCGCCAGCAGCGGAGGGGGCGCGGGGTACGAGCAGTACTTC.

The CDR3 here is CASSQDTSGGGTGELFF. Written as DNA, the CDR3 is TGTGCCAGCAGCCAAGATACTAGCGGGGGAGGAACGGGGGAGCTGTTTTTT. V is TRBV3-1 (or the pseudogene TRBV3-2) and J is TRBJ2-2, with TRBD2 identical over 11 bases. Per the germline V gene, CDR1 is LGHDT and CDR2 is YNNKEL (reference sequence). The CDR3 contains 17 residues. V lost 0 bases, J lost 8 bases, and 8 bases stayed unmatched.

The V and J genes are TRBV30 and TRBJ1-2; 10 positions agree with TRBD1. From germline, CDR1 is GTSNPN and CDR2 SVGIG (reference sequence). V gave up 2 bases and J gave up 3 bases; unmatched junction bases: 6. This CDR3 region has 15 residues. The chain's CDR3 is CAWSRTGGRDYGYTF. For the CDR3, the DNA is TGTGCCTGGAGTCGGACAGGGGGAAGGGACTATGGCTACACCTTC.

The chain couples TRBV2 to TRBJ2-5; TRBD1 matches 7 bases. The germline gives CDR1 SNHLY, CDR2 FYNNEI. V shed 7 bases, J shed 0 bases, and the junction held 8 bases outside the gene matches. This CDR3 is 15 amino acids long. The CDR3 DNA is TGTGCCAGCAAAAAAGACAGGGTGAACCAAGAGACCCAGTACTTC. Amino acids: CASKKDRVNQETQYF.

The chain couples TRBV7-2 to TRBJ2-4; the D is unclear. Germline V gene sequence: CDR1 SGHTA, CDR2 FQGNSA. The CDR3 runs to 15 residues. Trimming shortened V by 1 base and J by 8 bases, and 15 bases separated the two germline ends. The CDR3 DNA follows: TGTGCCAGCAGCTTAGATCCCAGATCCTTGGACATTCAGTACTTC. Translated: CASSLDPRSLDIQYF.

This rearrangement joins TRBV21-1 to TRBJ1-1. TRBV21-1 is a known pseudogene. This CDR3 contains 12 residues. CDR3 in DNA: TGTGCCAGCAGCACCGGGAGCACTGAAGCTTTCTTT. Translating it yields CASSTGSTEAFF.

The chain has TRBV28 and TRBJ1-2, with TRBD1 matching 11 bases. Per germline, CDR1 MDHEN and CDR2 SYDVKM. The trim removed 5 bases at V and 4 bases at J, leaving 9 bases unmatched. This CDR3 comprises 16 residues. The CDR3 coding sequence is TGTGCCAGCAGTACCCCAACCGGGACAGGGGGCTATGGCTACACCTTC. It specifies CASSTPTGTGGYGYTF.